This section outlines one T cell receptor beta chain sequence together with its context. The target antigen is unknown. These data come from a study of graft-versus-host responses after intestinal transplantation. Study context: The whole recipient group had anti-thymocyte globulin induction followed by tacrolimus and steroids for roughly three years.

TCRdb's table, derived via immunoSEQ multiplex PCR, lists solely in-frame clones and lacks some. The sample includes about 100,000 clones, roughly 90% seen only once; the top ten take approximately 0.97%. This CDR3 has 15 residues. Per the germline V gene, CDR1 is SGHDT and CDR2 is YYEEEE. V lost 4 bases and J lost 5, with 17 bases in between. General study points: Some GvH clones were seen earlier in gut or blood, suggesting intestinal origin.

Here the sequenced sample was unstimulated CD4+ T cells sorted from spleen or lymph node cells, taken before intestinal transplant. This receptor was taken from a human donor who received an intestinal transplant. The chain couples TRBV5-6 to TRBJ2-3, with unresolved D. CDR3 region: CASSTTFGRRDTQYF. CDR3 bases: TGTGCCAGCAGCACCACCTTTGGGCGTAGAGATACGCAGTATTTT.